This paragraph reports one TCR beta chain. Its antigen is currently unknown. The record originates from a study of OX40 agonist ivuxolimab in advanced cancers. Study-wide findings and caveats: Low normalized clonal expansion also occurred in some nonresponding patients.

This CDR3 has 13 residues. The germline V and J ends were trimmed by 7 bases and 1 base, with 10 bases remaining between them. Germline CDR1 MRHNA, CDR2 SNTAGT. TCRdb's copy holds only in-frame clones and misses some; the assay was immunoSEQ multiplex PCR. The repertoire holds tens of thousands of clones, with roughly 89% as singletons. The TCR originated in an adult with an advanced solid tumor such as melanoma, head and neck, liver or kidney cancer. The starting material was CD4+ or CD8+ T cells sorted from blood, obtained in a trial of the OX40 agonist ivuxolimab. The chain has TRBV6-4 and TRBJ2-5; D remains ambiguous. The CDR3 spells CASTETVQETQYF. CDR3 bases: TGTGCCAGCACGGAAACAGTCCAAGAGACCCAGTACTTC.